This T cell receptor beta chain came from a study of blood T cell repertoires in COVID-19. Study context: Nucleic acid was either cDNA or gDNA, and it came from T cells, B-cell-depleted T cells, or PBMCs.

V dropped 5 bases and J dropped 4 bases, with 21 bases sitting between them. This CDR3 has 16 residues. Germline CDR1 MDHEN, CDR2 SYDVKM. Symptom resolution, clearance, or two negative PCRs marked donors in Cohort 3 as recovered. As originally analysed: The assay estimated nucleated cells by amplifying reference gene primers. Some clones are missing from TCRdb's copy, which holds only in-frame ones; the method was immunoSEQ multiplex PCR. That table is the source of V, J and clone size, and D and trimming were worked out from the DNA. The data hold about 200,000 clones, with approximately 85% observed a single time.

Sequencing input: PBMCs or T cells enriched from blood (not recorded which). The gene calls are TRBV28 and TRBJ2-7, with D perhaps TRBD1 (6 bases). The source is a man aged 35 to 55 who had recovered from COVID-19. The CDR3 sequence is CASSQRGQFIVYEQYF. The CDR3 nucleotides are TGTGCCAGCAGTCAGCGTGGACAGTTTATTGTTTACGAGCAGTACTTC.